This is a list of T cell receptor beta chains from one sample in a study of shared clonotypes between healthy human individuals. Clones were read by immunoSEQ multiplex PCR, and TCRdb kept only the in-frame ones, dropping some. Of over a million clones listed, about 75% are singletons. The sequencing input was memory CD4+ T cells sorted from blood. These receptors were collected from a man aged 18-30 years in good health. CDR3s include the opening cysteine and the closing phenylalanine or tryptophan. A D gene is named only where the DNA matches it firmly. Not all rows give a size; the values are once, few, many and, for expanded clones, a class.

j_gene	v_gene	abundance	d_gene	CDR3aa	CDR3nt
TRBJ2-7	TRBV28	once	-	CASSFTTAYEQYF	TGTGCCAGCAGTTTTACGACAGCCTACGAGCAGTACTTC
TRBJ1-5	TRBV19	few	-	CASSSWGQVGQPQHF	TGTGCCAGTAGTAGTTGGGGGCAAGTCGGGCAACCCCAGCATTTT
TRBJ1-1	TRBV7-9	-	-	CASSLTPANTEAFF	TGTGCCAGCAGCTTAACCCCAGCGAACACTGAAGCTTTCTTT
TRBJ2-7	TRBV6-1	-	-	CASGDDQQGRYEQYF	TGTGCCAGCGGCGACGACCAACAGGGGAGGTACGAGCAGTACTTC
TRBJ1-1	TRBV14	few	-	CASSQDFWTEAFF	TGTGCCAGCAGCCAAGATTTTTGGACTGAAGCTTTCTTT
TRBJ2-1	TRBV2	-	TRBD2	CASSREGTRDEQFF	TGTGCCAGCAGCCGGGAGGGCACTCGGGATGAGCAGTTCTTC
TRBJ2-1	TRBV18	-	-	CASSPDGFNEQFF	TGTGCCAGCTCCCCGGATGGTTTCAATGAGCAGTTCTTC
TRBJ2-5	TRBV9	-	-	CASSVAQGKETQYF	TGTGCCAGCAGCGTAGCTCAGGGAAAAGAGACCCAGTACTTC
TRBJ2-2	TRBV6-4	-	-	CASSVRENTGELFF	TGTGCCAGCAGTGTCCGTGAGAACACCGGGGAGCTGTTTTTT
TRBJ1-6	TRBV20-1	-	-	CSAAGGSALHF	TGCAGTGCCGCCGGTGGCTCGGCCCTCCACTTT
TRBJ1-2	TRBV7-9	-	-	CASSLEGTLYGYTF	TGTGCCAGCAGCTTAGAAGGGACCCTCTATGGCTACACCTTC
TRBJ2-4	TRBV7-5	-	-	CARSGRRAWRYF	TGTGCCAGAAGCGGACGCCGGGCCTGGCGGTACTTC
TRBJ2-7	TRBV25-1	few	TRBD1	CASSGQSSRQGEQYF	TGTGCCAGCAGTGGCCAATCCTCCAGACAGGGGGAGCAGTACTTC
TRBJ2-7	TRBV7-2	-	TRBD2	CASSFIAGGPGGEQYF	TGTGCCAGCAGCTTCATAGCGGGAGGGCCTGGGGGCGAGCAGTACTTC
TRBJ2-1	TRBV11-3	once	TRBD2	CASSPGWTSGQGEQFF	TGTGCCAGCAGCCCCGGCTGGACTAGCGGGCAAGGTGAGCAGTTCTTC